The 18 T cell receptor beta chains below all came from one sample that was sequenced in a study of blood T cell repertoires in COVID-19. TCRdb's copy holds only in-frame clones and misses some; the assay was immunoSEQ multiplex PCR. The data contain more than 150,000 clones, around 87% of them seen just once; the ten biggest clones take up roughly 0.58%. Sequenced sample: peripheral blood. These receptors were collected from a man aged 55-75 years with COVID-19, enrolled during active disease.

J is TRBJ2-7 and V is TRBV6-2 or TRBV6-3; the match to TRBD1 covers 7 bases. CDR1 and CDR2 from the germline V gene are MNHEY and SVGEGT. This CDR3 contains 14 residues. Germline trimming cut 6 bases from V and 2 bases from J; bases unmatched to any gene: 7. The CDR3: CASSLGTAPYEQYF. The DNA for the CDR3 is TGTGCCAGCAGCCTCGGGACAGCCCCCTACGAGCAGTACTTC.

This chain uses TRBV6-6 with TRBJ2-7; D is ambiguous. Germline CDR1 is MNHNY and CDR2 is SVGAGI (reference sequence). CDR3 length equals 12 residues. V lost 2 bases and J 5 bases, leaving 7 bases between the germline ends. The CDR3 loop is CASSYTGDEQYF. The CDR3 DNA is TGTGCCAGCAGTTACACCGGAGACGAGCAGTACTTC.

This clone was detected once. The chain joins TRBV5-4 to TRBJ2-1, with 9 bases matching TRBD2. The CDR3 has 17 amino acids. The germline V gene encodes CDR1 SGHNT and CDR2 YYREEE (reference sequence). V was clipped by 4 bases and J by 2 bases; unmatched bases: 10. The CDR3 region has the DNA TGTGCCAGCAGCCTCGGGGGGGCTAGCGGGACCTACAATGAGCAGTTCTTC. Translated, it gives CASSLGGASGTYNEQFF.

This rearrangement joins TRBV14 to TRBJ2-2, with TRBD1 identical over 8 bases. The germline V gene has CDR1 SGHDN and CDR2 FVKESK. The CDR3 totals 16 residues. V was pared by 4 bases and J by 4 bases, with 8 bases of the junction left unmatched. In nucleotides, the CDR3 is TGTGCCAGCAGCCGGTGGACAGGGTTAAGCACCGGGGAGCTGTTTTTT. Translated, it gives CASSRWTGLSTGELFF. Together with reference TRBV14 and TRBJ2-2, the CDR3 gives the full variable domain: EAGVTQFPSHSVIEKGQTVTLRCDPISGHDNLYWYRRVMGKEIKFLLHFVKESKQDESGMPNNRFLAERTGGTYSTLKVQPAELEDSGVYFCASSRWTGLSTGELFFGEGSRLTVL.

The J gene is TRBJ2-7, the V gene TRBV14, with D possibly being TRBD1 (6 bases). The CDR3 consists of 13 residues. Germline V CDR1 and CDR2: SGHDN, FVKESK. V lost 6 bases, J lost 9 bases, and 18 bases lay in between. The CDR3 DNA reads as TGTGCCAGCAGTCTCGACAGTGGGGGCTTGCAGTACTTC. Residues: CASSLDSGGLQYF.

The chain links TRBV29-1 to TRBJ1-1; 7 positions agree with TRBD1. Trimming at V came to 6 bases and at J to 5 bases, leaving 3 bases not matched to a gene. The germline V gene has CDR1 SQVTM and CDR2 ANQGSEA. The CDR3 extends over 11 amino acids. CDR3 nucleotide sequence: TGCAGCGTCCGGGACAGTACTGAAGCTTTCTTT. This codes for CSVRDSTEAFF.

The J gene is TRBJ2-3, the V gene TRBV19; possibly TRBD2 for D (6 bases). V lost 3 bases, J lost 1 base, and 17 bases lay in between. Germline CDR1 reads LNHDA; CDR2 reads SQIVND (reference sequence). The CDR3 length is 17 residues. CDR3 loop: CASSMGLQMSGTDTQYF. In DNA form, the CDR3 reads TGTGCCAGTAGTATGGGACTTCAGATGAGTGGCACAGATACGCAGTATTTT.

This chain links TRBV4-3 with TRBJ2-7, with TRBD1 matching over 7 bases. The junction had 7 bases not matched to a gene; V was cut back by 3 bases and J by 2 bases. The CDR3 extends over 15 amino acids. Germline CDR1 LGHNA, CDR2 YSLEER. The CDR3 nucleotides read TGCGCCAGCAGCCAGTTGGGGCAGGGGGCCTACGAGCAGTACTTC. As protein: CASSQLGQGAYEQYF.

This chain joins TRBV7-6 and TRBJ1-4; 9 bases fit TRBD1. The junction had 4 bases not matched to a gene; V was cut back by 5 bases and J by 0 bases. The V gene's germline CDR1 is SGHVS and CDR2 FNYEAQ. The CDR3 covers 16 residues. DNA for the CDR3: TGTGCCAGCAGCCCGACAGGGGGTTCAACTAATGAAAAACTGTTTTTT. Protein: CASSPTGGSTNEKLFF.

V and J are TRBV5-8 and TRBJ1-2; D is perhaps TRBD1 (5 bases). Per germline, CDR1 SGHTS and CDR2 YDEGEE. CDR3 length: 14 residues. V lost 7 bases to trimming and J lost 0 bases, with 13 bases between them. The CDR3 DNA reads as TGTGCCAGCCGCGACAGCCCTTCTAACTATGGCTACACCTTC. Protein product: CASRDSPSNYGYTF.

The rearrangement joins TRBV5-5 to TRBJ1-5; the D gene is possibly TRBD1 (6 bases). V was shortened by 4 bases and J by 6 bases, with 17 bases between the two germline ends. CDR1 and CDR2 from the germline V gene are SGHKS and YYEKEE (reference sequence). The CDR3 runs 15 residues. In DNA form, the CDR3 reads TGTGCCAGCAGCCCAATTGAGGGGGAGCGTCAGCCCCAGCATTTT. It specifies CASSPIEGERQPQHF.

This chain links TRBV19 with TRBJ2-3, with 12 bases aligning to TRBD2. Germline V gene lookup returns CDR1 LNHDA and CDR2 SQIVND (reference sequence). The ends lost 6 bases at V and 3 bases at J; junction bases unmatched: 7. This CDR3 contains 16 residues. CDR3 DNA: TGTGCCAGTAGCCGACTAGCGGGAGCTTTTACAGATACGCAGTATTTT. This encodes CASSRLAGAFTDTQYF.

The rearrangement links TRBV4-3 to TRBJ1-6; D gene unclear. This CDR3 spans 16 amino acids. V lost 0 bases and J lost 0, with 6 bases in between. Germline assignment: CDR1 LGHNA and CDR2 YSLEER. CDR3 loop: CASSQDHSSYNSPLHF. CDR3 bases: TGCGCCAGCAGCCAAGATCACAGCTCCTATAATTCACCCCTCCACTTT.

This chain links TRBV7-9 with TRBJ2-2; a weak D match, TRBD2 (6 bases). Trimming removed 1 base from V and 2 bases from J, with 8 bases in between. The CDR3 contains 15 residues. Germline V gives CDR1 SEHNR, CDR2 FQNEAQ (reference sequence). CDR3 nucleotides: TGTGCCAGCAGCTTAGGGGGGGTTAACACCGGGGAGCTGTTTTTT. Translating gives CASSLGGVNTGELFF. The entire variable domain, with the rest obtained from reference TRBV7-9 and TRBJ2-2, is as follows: DTGVSQNPRHKITKRGQNVTFRCDPISEHNRLYWYRQTLGQGPEFLTYFQNEAQLEKSRLLSDRFSAERPKGSFSTLEIQRTEQGDSAMYLCASSLGGVNTGELFFGEGSRLTVL.

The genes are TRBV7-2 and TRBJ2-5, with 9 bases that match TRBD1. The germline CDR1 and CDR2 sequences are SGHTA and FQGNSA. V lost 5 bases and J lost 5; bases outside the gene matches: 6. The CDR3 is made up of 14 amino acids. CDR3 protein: CASSRQGVPETQYF. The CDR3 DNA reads TGTGCCAGCAGCAGACAGGGGGTACCTGAGACCCAGTACTTC.

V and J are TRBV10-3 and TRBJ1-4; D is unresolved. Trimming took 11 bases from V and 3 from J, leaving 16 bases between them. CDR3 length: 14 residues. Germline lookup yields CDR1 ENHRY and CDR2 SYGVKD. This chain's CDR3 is CASAQSGANEKLFF. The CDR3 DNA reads TGTGCCTCGGCCCAATCGGGAGCTAATGAAAAACTGTTTTTT.

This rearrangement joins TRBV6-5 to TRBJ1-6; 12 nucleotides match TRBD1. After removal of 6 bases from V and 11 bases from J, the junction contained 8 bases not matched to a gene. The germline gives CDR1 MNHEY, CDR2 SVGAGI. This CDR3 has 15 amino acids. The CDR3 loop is CASRVGQGAGAPLHF. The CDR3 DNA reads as TGTGCCAGCAGGGTGGGACAGGGGGCGGGAGCACCCCTCCACTTT.

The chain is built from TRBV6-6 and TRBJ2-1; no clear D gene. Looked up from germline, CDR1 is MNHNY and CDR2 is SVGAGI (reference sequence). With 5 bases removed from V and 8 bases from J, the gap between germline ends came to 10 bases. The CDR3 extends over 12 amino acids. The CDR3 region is CASSRTRDEQFF. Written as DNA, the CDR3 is TGTGCCAGCAGTCGAACTCGGGATGAGCAGTTCTTC.